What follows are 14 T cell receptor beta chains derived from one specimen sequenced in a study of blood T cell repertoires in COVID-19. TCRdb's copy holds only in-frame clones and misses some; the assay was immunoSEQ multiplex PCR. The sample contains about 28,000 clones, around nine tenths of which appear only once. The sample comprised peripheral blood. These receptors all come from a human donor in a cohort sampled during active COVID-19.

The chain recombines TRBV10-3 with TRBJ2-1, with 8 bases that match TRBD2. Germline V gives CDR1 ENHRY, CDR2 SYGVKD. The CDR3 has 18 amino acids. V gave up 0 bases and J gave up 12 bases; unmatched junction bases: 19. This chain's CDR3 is CAISESTGRSSGSRLQFF. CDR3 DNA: TGTGCCATCAGTGAGTCGACTGGGAGGTCCAGCGGGAGCAGGTTGCAGTTCTTC.

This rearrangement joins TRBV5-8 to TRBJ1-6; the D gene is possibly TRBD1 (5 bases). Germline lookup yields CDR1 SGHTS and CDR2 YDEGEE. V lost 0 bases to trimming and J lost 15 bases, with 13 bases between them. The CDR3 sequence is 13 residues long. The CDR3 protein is CASSLGGVNVLHF. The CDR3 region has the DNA TGTGCCAGCAGCTTGGGGGGCGTAAATGTCCTCCACTTT.

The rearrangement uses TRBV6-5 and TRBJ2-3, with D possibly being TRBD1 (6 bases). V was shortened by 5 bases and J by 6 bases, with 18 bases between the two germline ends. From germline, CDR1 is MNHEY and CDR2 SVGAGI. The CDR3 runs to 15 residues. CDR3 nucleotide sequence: TGTGCCAGCAGTATAATCATTCCAGGGGCCGATACGCAGTATTTT. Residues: CASSIIIPGADTQYF.

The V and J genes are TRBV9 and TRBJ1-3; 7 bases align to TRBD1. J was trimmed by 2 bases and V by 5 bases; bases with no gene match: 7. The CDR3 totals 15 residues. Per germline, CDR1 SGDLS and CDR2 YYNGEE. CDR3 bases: TGTGCCAGCAGTACCAGGGGGGAGACTGGAAACACCATATATTTT. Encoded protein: CASSTRGETGNTIYF. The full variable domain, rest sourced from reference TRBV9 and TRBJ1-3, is DSGVTQTPKHLITATGQRVTLRCSPRSGDLSVYWYQQSLDQGLQFLIQYYNGEERAKGNILERFSAQQFPDLHSELNLSSLELGDSALYFCASSTRGETGNTIYFGEGSWLTVV.

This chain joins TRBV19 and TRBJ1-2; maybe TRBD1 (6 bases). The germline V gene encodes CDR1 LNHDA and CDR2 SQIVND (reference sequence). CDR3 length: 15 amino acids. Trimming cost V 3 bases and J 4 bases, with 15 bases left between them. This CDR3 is CASSIKAGAPYGYTF. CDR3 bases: TGTGCCAGTAGTATTAAAGCAGGGGCCCCCTATGGCTACACCTTC. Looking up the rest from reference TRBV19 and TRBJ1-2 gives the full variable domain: DGGITQSPKYLFRKEGQNVTLSCEQNLNHDAMYWYRQDPGQGLRLIYYSQIVNDFQKGDIAEGYSVSREKKESFPLTVTSAQKNPTAFYLCASSIKAGAPYGYTFGSGTRLTVV.

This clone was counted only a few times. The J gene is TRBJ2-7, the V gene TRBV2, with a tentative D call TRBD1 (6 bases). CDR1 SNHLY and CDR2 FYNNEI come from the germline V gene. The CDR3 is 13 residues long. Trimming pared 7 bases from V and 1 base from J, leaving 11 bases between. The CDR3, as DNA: TGTGCCAGCATACGGGACAAGTCCTACGAGCAGTACTTC. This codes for CASIRDKSYEQYF.

The CDR3 loop reads CASSMIAGNTEAFF. The CDR3, as DNA: TGTGCCAGTAGTATGATCGCAGGGAACACTGAAGCTTTCTTT. This chain uses TRBV19 with TRBJ1-1; D call uncertain. Germline V gene data show CDR1 as LNHDA and CDR2 as SQIVND (reference sequence). This CDR3 is 14 amino acids long. V dropped 3 bases and J dropped 1 base, with 9 bases sitting between them.

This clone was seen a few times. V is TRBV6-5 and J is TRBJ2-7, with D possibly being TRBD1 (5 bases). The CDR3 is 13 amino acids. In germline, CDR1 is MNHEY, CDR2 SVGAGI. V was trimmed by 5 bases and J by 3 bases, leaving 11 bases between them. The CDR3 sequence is CASSRTLGYEQYF. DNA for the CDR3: TGTGCCAGCAGTCGGACATTAGGCTACGAGCAGTACTTC.

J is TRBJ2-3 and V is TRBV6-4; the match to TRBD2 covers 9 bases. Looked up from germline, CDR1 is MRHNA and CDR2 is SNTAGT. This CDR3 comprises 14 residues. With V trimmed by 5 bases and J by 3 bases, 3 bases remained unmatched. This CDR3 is CASSKRGDTDTQYF. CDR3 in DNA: TGTGCCAGCAGTAAGCGGGGGGATACAGATACGCAGTATTTT.

As DNA, the CDR3 is TGTGCCAGCAGTTCCCTCGACCTAAGGGGCGAGCAGTACTTC. Protein product: CASSSLDLRGEQYF. The chain links TRBV6-6 to TRBJ2-7; D is perhaps TRBD1 (5 bases). CDR3 length: 14 amino acids. With 4 bases removed from V and 6 bases from J, the gap between germline ends came to 16 bases. Germline V lookup: CDR1 MNHNY, CDR2 SVGAGI (reference sequence).

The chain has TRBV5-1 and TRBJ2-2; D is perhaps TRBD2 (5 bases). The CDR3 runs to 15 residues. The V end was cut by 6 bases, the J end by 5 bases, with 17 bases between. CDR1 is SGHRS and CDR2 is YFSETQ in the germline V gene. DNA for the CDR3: TGCGCCAGCAATGGAGGCAACCAAAGGACCGGGGAGCTGTTTTTT. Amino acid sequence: CASNGGNQRTGELFF.

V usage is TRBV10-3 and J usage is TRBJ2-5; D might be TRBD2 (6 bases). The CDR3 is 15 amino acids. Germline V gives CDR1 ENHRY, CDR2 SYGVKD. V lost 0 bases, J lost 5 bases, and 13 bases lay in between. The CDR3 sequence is CAISESGGVAETQYF. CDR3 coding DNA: TGTGCCATCAGTGAGTCAGGCGGGGTGGCTGAGACCCAGTACTTC.

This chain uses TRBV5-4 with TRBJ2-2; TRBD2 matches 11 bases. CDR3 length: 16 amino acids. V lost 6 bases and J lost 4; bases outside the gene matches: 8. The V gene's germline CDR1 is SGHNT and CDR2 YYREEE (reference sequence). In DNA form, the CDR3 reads TGTGCCAGCAAACAACTAGCGGGGGAATTCACCGGGGAGCTGTTTTTT. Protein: CASKQLAGEFTGELFF.

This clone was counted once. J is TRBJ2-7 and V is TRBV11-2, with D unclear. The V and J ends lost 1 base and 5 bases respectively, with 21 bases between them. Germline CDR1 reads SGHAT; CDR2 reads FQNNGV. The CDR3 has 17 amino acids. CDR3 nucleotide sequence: TGTGCCAGCAGCTTAGTGCAACGGTCTGGGCGCTTAGACGAGCAGTACTTC. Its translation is CASSLVQRSGRLDEQYF.